A selection of T cell receptor beta chains follows, all from one sample in a study of blood T cells in healthy people across ages. TCRdb used MiXCR to reprocess the 5' RACE reads, holding one entry per CDR3 protein. The sample lists hundreds of thousands of distinct CDR3 sequences; 58% were seen once. Sequences were obtained from blood. All receptors come from a man aged 25 to 40 in good health. CDR3s include the opening cysteine and the closing phenylalanine or tryptophan. D genes are given only for firm matches. The size entry is marked missing in some rows and otherwise reads once, few, many or a size class.

V gene	J gene	clone size	D gene	CDR3 DNA	CDR3 protein
TRBV7-6	TRBJ2-7	.	.	TGTGTCAGCAGCCCTACCGGGCTAGATAGGGCCGAGCAGTACTTC	CVSSPTGLDRAEQYF
TRBV29-1	TRBJ2-3	.	.	TGCAGCGTTGGGCAAAGGGACTTGACGCAGTATTTT	CSVGQRDLTQYF
TRBV12-3/TRBV12-4	TRBJ2-5	.	TRBD2	TGTGCCAGCAGTGGGACTAGCGGGGTTACCCAGTACTTC	CASSGTSGVTQYF
TRBV4-2	TRBJ2-7	once	.	TGTGCCAGCAGCCAAGTGTCCAGTAACGAGCAGTACTTC	CASSQVSSNEQYF
TRBV28	TRBJ2-5	.	TRBD1	TGTGCCAGCAGTCTCATCCGGGACAGGCAAGAGACCCAGTACTTC	CASSLIRDRQETQYF
TRBV6-5	TRBJ1-2	.	.	TGTGCCAGCAGCCAGACACTTAACTATGGCTACACCTTC	CASSQTLNYGYTF
TRBV4-3	TRBJ2-3	few	.	TGCGCCAGCAGCCCCCGACTGTGGGATACGCAGTATTTT	CASSPRLWDTQYF
TRBV12-3/TRBV12-4	TRBJ1-1	.	.	TGTGCCAGCTCGTTAGGGACTAACACTGAAGCTTTCTTT	CASSLGTNTEAFF
TRBV27	TRBJ2-7	few	TRBD2	TGTGCCAGCAGTCCCTCGGGAGGACCCATTTTATACGAGCAGTACTTC	CASSPSGGPILYEQYF
TRBV20-1	TRBJ2-7	many	TRBD2	TGCAGTGCTAGAGATTTACTAGCGGGAGAGGGCGAGCAGTACTTC	CSARDLLAGEGEQYF
TRBV5-4	TRBJ2-1	few	.	TGTGCCAGCAGCCGGACCCAGTACGTGGGGAATGAGCAGTTCTTC	CASSRTQYVGNEQFF
TRBV29-1	TRBJ1-1	many	.	TGCAGCGTTGGAGGAGACAGGGAAGCTTTCTTT	CSVGGDREAFF
TRBV29-1	TRBJ2-5	few	TRBD2	TGCAGCGTTGGAAGCGGGGGAGAGACCCAGTACTTC	CSVGSGGETQYF
TRBV20-1	TRBJ2-7	.	TRBD2	TGCAGTGCTAATCTAGCGGGAGTTCGATACGAGCAGTACTTC	CSANLAGVRYEQYF
TRBV7-2	TRBJ2-1	.	TRBD2	TGTGCCAGCAGCCCCCCCGGACTAGCGGGAGTCAGTGAGCAGTTCTTC	CASSPPGLAGVSEQFF
TRBV11-3	TRBJ2-1	few	.	TGTGCCAGCAGCTTAGGGGCCTCAGGATACAATGAGCAGTTCTTC	CASSLGASGYNEQFF
TRBV15	TRBJ2-5	.	TRBD2	TGTGCCACCAGCAGTGTAGTAGCGGGCCACCAAGAGACCCAGTACTTC	CATSSVVAGHQETQYF
TRBV7-2	TRBJ2-1	.	.	TGTGCCAGCAGCCTGGACTGGAGCTCCTACAATGAGCAGTTCTTC	CASSLDWSSYNEQFF
TRBV6-5	TRBJ1-4	.	TRBD1	TGTGCCAGCAGTTACAAAGGGGGCTCGGCTAATGAAAAACTGTTTTTT	CASSYKGGSANEKLFF
TRBV4-2	TRBJ1-2	once	.	TGTGCCAGCAGCCCGGGGCACGGCAATGGGGCCTATGGCTACACCTTC	CASSPGHGNGAYGYTF
TRBV7-2	TRBJ2-5	.	.	TGTGCCAGCAGCCAAGCCCGATCCCTCCAAGAGACCCAGTACTTC	CASSQARSLQETQYF
TRBV7-8	TRBJ1-1	.	.	TGTGCCAGCAGCTTAGATTCCGACAGGATGAACACTGAAGCTTTCTTT	CASSLDSDRMNTEAFF
TRBV3-1	TRBJ1-5	once	TRBD1	TGTGCCAACAGTCCCAGGGGGGGCAATCAGCCCCAGCATTTT	CANSPRGGNQPQHF
TRBV5-1	TRBJ1-1	.	.	TGCGCCAGCAGCTTGAGTTCAGGGACCCACACTGAAGCTTTCTTT	CASSLSSGTHTEAFF
TRBV24-1	TRBJ2-1	.	.	TGTGCCACCAGTGATTTTCTAGCCGACGACAATGAGCAGTTCTTC	CATSDFLADDNEQFF
TRBV7-9	TRBJ1-2	.	.	TGTTCCAGCAGCTTAGGGGGGAATGGCTACACCTTC	CSSSLGGNGYTF
TRBV27	TRBJ2-7	.	TRBD2	TGTGCCAGCAGGGTATCAGCGGGGGGAGACCACGAGCAGTACTTC	CASRVSAGGDHEQYF
TRBV20-1	TRBJ2-7	few	TRBD2	TGCAGTGCTACCAAGGGACTAGCGGGGGGAGTTGCGCAGTACTTC	CSATKGLAGGVAQYF
TRBV27	TRBJ2-1	.	TRBD2	TGTGCCAGCAGAACTAACGGGAGGGCCCTCTACAATGAGCAGTTCTTC	CASRTNGRALYNEQFF
TRBV7-2	TRBJ2-5	few	TRBD2	TGTGCCAGCAGCTACGGGTCTAGCGGCCAAGAGACCCAGTACTTC	CASSYGSSGQETQYF
TRBV28	TRBJ1-2	.	.	TGTGCCAGTACCACCGGGACACCTTATGGCTACACCTTC	CASTTGTPYGYTF
TRBV5-1	TRBJ2-7	.	TRBD1	TGCGCCAGCAGCGTCTCCGGGACAGGGGGGCTCAATGAGCAGTACTTC	CASSVSGTGGLNEQYF
TRBV20-1	TRBJ1-5	.	.	TGCAGTGCCCTGGGCCCGGCGGCGCCCCAGCATTTT	CSALGPAAPQHF
TRBV20-1	TRBJ2-3	few	TRBD1	TGCAGTGCCCCGTCCGACAGGGGGAAAAACACAGATACGCAGTATTTT	CSAPSDRGKNTDTQYF
TRBV2	TRBJ2-3	.	.	TGTGCCAGCAGTCCAGACTACACAGATACGCAGTATTTT	CASSPDYTDTQYF
TRBV7-2	TRBJ1-6	few	TRBD1	TGTGCCAGCAGAACAGGGGGGTCGGGTTCACCCCTCCACTTT	CASRTGGSGSPLHF
TRBV7-9	TRBJ2-1	.	.	TGTGCCAGCACTTCCAACAGGGTTTTCGATGAGCAGTTCTTC	CASTSNRVFDEQFF
TRBV7-9	TRBJ1-1	once	.	TGTGCCAGCAGCGGACCACCCATCCGGTACAACACTGAAGCTTTCTTT	CASSGPPIRYNTEAFF
TRBV6-1	TRBJ2-3	.	.	TGTGCCAGCAAGGACGGACCGGCCACAGATACGCAGTATTTT	CASKDGPATDTQYF
TRBV7-9	TRBJ2-4	.	.	TGTGCCAGCAGCTTTGGAGGCGGGACGGTCAAAAACATTCAGTACTTC	CASSFGGGTVKNIQYF
TRBV4-2	TRBJ2-5	.	TRBD1	TGTGCCAGCAGCCAGGGACCGAAGACCAGGGGGCGTGGTGAGACCCAGTACTTC	CASSQGPKTRGRGETQYF
TRBV30	TRBJ2-7	.	TRBD1	TGTGCCTGGAGTAGACAGGGACCTTACGAGCAGTACTTC	CAWSRQGPYEQYF
TRBV7-2	TRBJ2-5	.	.	TGTGCCAGCAGCCGCCCCGTTGGGCAAGAGACCCAGTACTTC	CASSRPVGQETQYF
TRBV3-1	TRBJ2-1	.	.	TGTGCCAGCAGCCAACTGGCGGGTCGGGAGCAGTTCTTC	CASSQLAGREQFF
TRBV24-1	TRBJ2-2	.	.	TGTGCCACCAGTCAGTACACCGGGGAGCTGTTTTTT	CATSQYTGELFF
TRBV6-2/TRBV6-3	TRBJ2-1	.	.	TGTGCCAGCAGTTACTCGGCAGGCTATGAGCAGTTCTTC	CASSYSAGYEQFF
TRBV7-2	TRBJ2-7	few	TRBD2	TGTGCCAGCAGCTTGGGTAGCGGGAGTCTCGAGCAGTACTTC	CASSLGSGSLEQYF
TRBV7-2	TRBJ2-7	once	TRBD1	TGTGCCAGCAGCCCCCGACAGGGGCTGAGCTCCTACGAGCAGTACTTC	CASSPRQGLSSYEQYF
TRBV24-1	TRBJ1-5	once	TRBD1	TGTGCCACCAGTGCAGGGGGTTCGAGTCAGCCCCAGCATTTT	CATSAGGSSQPQHF
TRBV11-2	TRBJ2-7	once	.	TGTGCCAGCAGCTCGGAACTAGCCATTTACTCCTACGAGCAGTACTTC	CASSSELAIYSYEQYF
TRBV7-7	TRBJ2-5	.	.	TGTGCTAGCAGCTTGGGGGCCCTTGGGGCACAAGAGACCCAGTACTTC	CASSLGALGAQETQYF
TRBV20-1	TRBJ2-7	few	.	TGCAGTCTAATAGGGGCATCTAACCCCCCCGGCGAGCAGTACTTC	CSLIGASNPPGEQYF
TRBV7-3	TRBJ2-2	few	TRBD2	TGTGCCAGCAGCTTACTTCTAGCGGGAGCCGGGGAGCTGTTTTTT	CASSLLLAGAGELFF
TRBV6-6	TRBJ2-7	.	TRBD1	TGTGCCAGCCTACGCTACGGGACAGGGGGATCCGAGCAGTACTTC	CASLRYGTGGSEQYF
TRBV28	TRBJ2-7	.	.	TGTGCCAGCAGTTTAAGTCCAGGCAGATACGAGCAGTACTTC	CASSLSPGRYEQYF
TRBV28	TRBJ2-7	.	.	TGTGCCAGCAGCTCCCCTTACCATATCGGGAGTCTCTACGAGCAGTACTTC	CASSSPYHIGSLYEQYF
TRBV4-3	TRBJ2-1	.	.	TGCGCCAGCGGCCAAGAAACCACCAATGAGCAGTTCTTC	CASGQETTNEQFF
TRBV2	TRBJ2-6	.	.	TGTGCCAGTATAATAGGGGGAACTGGGGCCAACGTCCTGACTTTC	CASIIGGTGANVLTF
TRBV20-1	TRBJ2-6	many	TRBD1	TGCAGTGCTAAACAGGGGGCTGGGGCCAACGTCCTGACTTTC	CSAKQGAGANVLTF
TRBV7-2	TRBJ2-3	many	TRBD2	TGTGCCAGCAGCCCGGGGGGGGGTGTTTCATCTGATACGCAGTATTTT	CASSPGGGVSSDTQYF